The entry below gives a single T cell receptor beta chain sequence along with its context. At the time of active disease, bone marrow was collected from every patient. Molecular barcoded adaptors covering alpha/delta and beta/gamma chains were used on about 390 ng RNA. TCRdb independently ran MiXCR on the reads; one entry per CDR3 protein. Among around 140,000 distinct CDR3 sequences listed, 13% were seen once. The entry originates in a study of read filtering for tumor transcriptome and immune sequencing. Background on the study: DNase treatment preceded whole-transcriptome library preparation.

The CDR3 is 11 amino acids. Germline CDR1 DFQATT, CDR2 SNEGSKA (reference sequence). V lost 3 bases and J lost 7, with 9 bases in between. V is TRBV20-1 and J is TRBJ1-1, with D unclear. The receptor was derived from a donor at least 40 years old with multiple myeloma. What was sequenced was a population of CD138-negative cells sorted from bone marrow. CDR3 DNA: TGCAGTGCTAGCCAGCGGCATGAAGCTTTCTTT. Translation: CSASQRHEAFF.